Below, 30 T cell receptor beta chains from the same sample are listed, as sequenced in a study of blood T cell repertoires in COVID-19. The repertoire was sequenced with immunoSEQ multiplex PCR; TCRdb's copy has only in-frame clones and lacks some. The table includes tens of thousands of clones, around nine tenths detected once. Sequenced input: peripheral blood. All receptors come from a woman aged 80 or older with acute or convalescent COVID-19.

V is TRBV7-2 and J is TRBJ1-5; D is unresolved. V lost 5 bases, J lost 5 bases, and 13 bases lay in between. The CDR3 is 14 amino acids. Germline V lookup: CDR1 SGHTA, CDR2 FQGNSA. In DNA form, the CDR3 reads TGTGCCAGCAGCAAAAGGATGGGCTATCAGCCCCAGCATTTT. This translates into CASSKRMGYQPQHF. The variable domain in full, completed from reference TRBV7-2 and TRBJ1-5, reads GAGVSQSPSNKVTEKGKDVELRCDPISGHTALYWYRQSLGQGLEFLIYFQGNSAPDKSGLPSDRFSAERTGGSVSTLTIQRTQQEDSAVYLCASSKRMGYQPQHFGDGTRLSIL.

CDR3 nucleotide sequence: TGTGCCAGCAGCCCACCGCGGAGGGATGGGCGTCCCCAGCATTTT. Protein sequence: CASSPPRRDGRPQHF. This sequence joins TRBV7-2 and TRBJ1-5; D gene unclear. Per the germline V gene, CDR1 is SGHTA and CDR2 is FQGNSA. V was clipped by 5 bases and J by 10 bases, with 21 bases between them. This CDR3 is 15 amino acids long.

The chain couples TRBV5-1 to TRBJ1-1; no clear D gene. Germline CDR1 and CDR2: SGHRS and YFSETQ. The CDR3 has 11 residues. The V gene lost 4 bases and the J gene lost 7 bases, with 8 bases spanning the gap. This chain's CDR3 is CASSRGVEAFF. In DNA form, the CDR3 reads TGCGCCAGCAGCCGGGGAGTTGAAGCTTTCTTT. Together with reference TRBV5-1 and TRBJ1-1, the CDR3 gives the full variable domain: KAGVTQTPRYLIKTRGQQVTLSCSPISGHRSVSWYQQTPGQGLQFLFEYFSETQRNKGNFPGRFSGRQFSNSRSEMNVSTLELGDSALYLCASSRGVEAFFGQGTRLTVV.

The CDR3 here is CASSFKGAGSETQYF. The CDR3 nucleotides are TGTGCCAGCAGTTTTAAGGGGGCCGGTTCGGAGACCCAGTACTTC. The V gene is TRBV11-2, the J gene TRBJ2-5, with 7 bases identical to TRBD1. Germline-derived CDR1 and CDR2 are SGHAT and FQNNGV. Trimming removed 6 bases from V and 5 bases from J; junction bases left unmatched: 12. The CDR3 contains 15 residues. The whole variable domain, remainder taken from reference TRBV11-2 and TRBJ2-5, is EAGVAQSPRYKIIEKRQSVAFWCNPISGHATLYWYQQILGQGPKLLIQFQNNGVVDDSQLPKDRFSAERLKGVDSTLKIQPAKLEDSAVYLCASSFKGAGSETQYFGPGTRLLVL.

The chain combines TRBV12-5 with TRBJ2-2, with 14 bases aligning to TRBD2. The V gene's germline CDR1 is LGHNT and CDR2 FRNRAP. Losses at the gene ends were 11 bases for V and 4 bases for J; bases not matched to a gene: 3. This CDR3 is 14 amino acids long. CDR3 protein: CASGTSGGTGELFF. The CDR3 nucleotides read TGTGCTTCCGGGACTAGCGGGGGCACCGGGGAGCTGTTTTTT.

V usage is TRBV9 and J usage is TRBJ1-2; 10 bases line up with TRBD1. This CDR3 spans 15 amino acids. J gave up 4 bases and V 0 bases, and 3 bases lay outside the gene matches. Germline V gene data show CDR1 as SGDLS and CDR2 as YYNGEE. Here the CDR3 DNA reads TGTGCCAGCAGCGTAGGAGGACAGGGGGTCTATGGCTACACCTTC. It is translated as CASSVGGQGVYGYTF.

The chain carries TRBV5-1 and TRBJ2-1, with 9 bases fitting TRBD2. Per the germline V gene, CDR1 is SGHRS and CDR2 is YFSETQ. V lost 0 bases and J lost 7; bases outside the gene matches: 8. CDR3 length equals 16 residues. CDR3 region: CASSLGRAGGQNEQFF. CDR3 nucleotides: TGCGCCAGCAGCTTGGGGCGGGCGGGGGGGCAAAATGAGCAGTTCTTC.

This chain links TRBV4-2 with TRBJ1-3; perhaps TRBD1 as D (5 bases). Deletions cut 1 base from V and 5 bases from J, with 15 bases between. The CDR3 loop spans 16 amino acids. Germline V lookup: CDR1 LGHNA, CDR2 YNFKEQ. CDR3: CASSQGGREARNTIYF. CDR3 bases: TGTGCCAGCAGCCAAGGAGGCAGGGAGGCTCGAAACACCATATATTTT.

This clone was recorded only once. The rearrangement uses TRBV6-1 and TRBJ1-5, with 9 positions matching TRBD1. The germline CDR1 and CDR2 sequences are MNHNS and SASEGT. After removal of 3 bases from V and 7 bases from J, the junction contained 13 bases not matched to a gene. The CDR3 runs to 17 residues. The CDR3 DNA is TGTGCCAGCAGTGACGCGACAGGGGGACGGCCAATGCAGCCCCAGCATTTT. It codes for CASSDATGGRPMQPQHF.

This sequence joins TRBV5-1 and TRBJ2-1; possible D gene TRBD2, 7 bases. With 6 bases removed from V and 2 bases from J, the gap between germline ends came to 12 bases. CDR1 SGHRS and CDR2 YFSETQ come from the germline V gene. CDR3 length: 14 amino acids. The CDR3, as DNA: TGCGCCAGCAATTTGGGGGGGCCCTACAATGAGCAGTTCTTC. Translating gives CASNLGGPYNEQFF. Combining the CDR3 with reference TRBV5-1 and TRBJ2-1 gives the whole variable domain KAGVTQTPRYLIKTRGQQVTLSCSPISGHRSVSWYQQTPGQGLQFLFEYFSETQRNKGNFPGRFSGRQFSNSRSEMNVSTLELGDSALYLCASNLGGPYNEQFFGPGTRLTVL.

This clone came up once. The gene calls are TRBV19 and TRBJ1-2, with D perhaps matching TRBD1 (5 bases). The V gene's germline CDR1 is LNHDA and CDR2 SQIVND (reference sequence). V lost 4 bases and J lost 4, with 13 bases in between. The CDR3 has 14 residues. The CDR3: CASSNGRAIYGYTF. DNA for the CDR3: TGTGCCAGTAGTAATGGCAGGGCAATCTATGGCTACACCTTC.

The chain uses TRBV11-3 and TRBJ2-2, with D unresolved. Trimming took off 5 bases at V and 4 bases at J, with 8 bases between the two ends. The germline gives CDR1 SGHNT, CDR2 YENEEA. This CDR3 has 13 amino acids. The CDR3 region is CASSVGFTGELFF. CDR3 DNA sequence: TGTGCCAGCAGCGTCGGTTTCACCGGGGAGCTGTTTTTT.

V usage is TRBV5-4 and J usage is TRBJ2-7; 8 nucleotides agree with TRBD1. This CDR3 comprises 13 residues. From germline, CDR1 is SGHNT and CDR2 YYREEE (reference sequence). V shed 4 bases and J 3 bases; nucleotides not matched to a gene: 3. The CDR3 is CASSAGQGYEQYF. The CDR3 nucleotides are TGTGCCAGCAGCGCCGGACAGGGCTACGAGCAGTACTTC.

CDR3 residues: CASSLAGGRVSDTQYF. Written as DNA, the CDR3 is TGTGCCAGCAGCTTGGCGGGTGGGAGGGTGTCAGATACGCAGTATTTT. The V gene is TRBV5-4, the J gene TRBJ2-3, with 7 bases fitting TRBD2. Unmatched junction bases numbered 8, after V lost 0 bases and J lost 4 bases. The CDR3 is 16 amino acids. CDR1 SGHNT and CDR2 YYREEE come from the germline V gene (reference sequence).

The chain is built from TRBV12-5 and TRBJ2-3; the D gene is possibly TRBD2 (7 bases). V dropped 2 bases and J dropped 5 bases, with 23 bases sitting between them. Germline lookup yields CDR1 LGHNT and CDR2 FRNRAP. This CDR3 has 18 residues. Here the CDR3 reads CASGLPTSFGGRVDTQYF. The CDR3 coding sequence is TGTGCTAGTGGTTTGCCTACGTCATTCGGGGGGCGAGTAGATACGCAGTATTTT.

The chain couples TRBV5-1 to TRBJ1-5, with a tentative D call TRBD1 (6 bases). From germline, CDR1 is SGHRS and CDR2 YFSETQ. With 0 bases removed from V and 1 base from J, the gap between germline ends came to 8 bases. The CDR3 has 15 amino acids. CDR3 sequence: CASSLETGSNQPQHF. The DNA of the CDR3 is TGCGCCAGCAGCTTGGAAACAGGGAGCAATCAGCCCCAGCATTTT.

This chain connects TRBV6-5 to TRBJ1-1; D possibly corresponds to TRBD1 (6 bases). Trimming took 7 bases from V and 0 from J, leaving 15 bases between them. The CDR3 is 15 amino acids. Germline values: CDR1 MNHEY, CDR2 SVGAGI. In DNA, the CDR3 is TGTGCCAGCACGAAACAGGGAGTGGTGAACACTGAAGCTTTCTTT. Translating gives CASTKQGVVNTEAFF.

The rearrangement uses TRBV5-4 and TRBJ1-2; 7 bases align to TRBD1. This CDR3 has 15 residues. V was pared by 4 bases and J by 2 bases, with 8 bases of the junction left unmatched. Germline V gene lookup returns CDR1 SGHNT and CDR2 YYREEE (reference sequence). As DNA, the CDR3 is TGTGCCAGCAGCCACTCGGGACAGATAAACTATGGCTACACCTTC. This encodes CASSHSGQINYGYTF.

The V gene is TRBV5-3, the J gene TRBJ2-7; TRBD1 might be the D (6 bases). TRBV5-3 is classed as an ORF, of uncertain function. Trimming stripped 4 bases from V and 1 base from J, with 18 bases between. This CDR3 region has 16 residues. The CDR3: CARSPDTPDRSYEQYF. In DNA, the CDR3 is TGTGCCAGAAGCCCCGATACACCCGACAGGTCCTACGAGCAGTACTTC.

The chain combines TRBV2 with TRBJ1-1; D not resolved. The germline V and J ends were trimmed by 7 bases and 6 bases, with 9 bases remaining between them. CDR1 SNHLY and CDR2 FYNNEI come from the germline V gene. The CDR3 covers 11 residues. The CDR3 DNA reads as TGTGCCAGCAAAGAGGTAGCTGAAGCTTTCTTT. This codes for CASKEVAEAFF.

The genes are TRBV10-1 and TRBJ2-1; 9 bases align to TRBD2. The CDR3 spans 13 residues. The V segment lost 9 bases and the J segment 4 bases; nucleotides outside the gene matches: 4. Germline lookup yields CDR1 WNHNN and CDR2 SYGVQD (reference sequence). The CDR3, as DNA: TGCGCCAGTAGCGGGAGTTTATACAATGAGCAGTTCTTC. It translates to CASSGSLYNEQFF.

This rearrangement joins TRBV19 to TRBJ1-4; D is ambiguous. The germline V gene encodes CDR1 LNHDA and CDR2 SQIVND (reference sequence). V was pared by 5 bases and J by 8 bases, with 15 bases between. This CDR3 contains 14 residues. The CDR3 reads CASSSSRRGEKLFF. The CDR3 DNA reads as TGTGCCAGTAGTTCATCGAGGAGAGGGGAAAAACTGTTTTTT.

The chain is built from TRBV28 and TRBJ2-2, with TRBD1 matching 7 bases. CDR1 is MDHEN, CDR2 SYDVKM, per germline. This CDR3 is 15 amino acids long. V was clipped by 4 bases and J by 2 bases; unmatched bases: 4. CDR3 DNA: TGTGCCAGCAGTTCCGGGACAGTTAACACCGGGGAGCTGTTTTTT. It codes for CASSSGTVNTGELFF.

The V call is TRBV2, the J call TRBJ2-1; unclear D gene. Deletions cut 4 bases from V and 5 bases from J, with 12 bases between. The length of the CDR3 is 14 residues. Germline assignment: CDR1 SNHLY and CDR2 FYNNEI. The CDR3 here is CASSVLINNNEQFF. CDR3 in DNA: TGTGCCAGCAGTGTTTTGATAAACAACAATGAGCAGTTCTTC. Filled out from reference TRBV2 and TRBJ2-1, the complete variable domain reads EPEVTQTPSHQVTQMGQEVILRCVPISNHLYFYWYRQILGQKVEFLVSFYNNEISEKSEIFDDQFSVERPDGSNFTLKIRSTKLEDSAMYFCASSVLINNNEQFFGPGTRLTVL.

This clone appeared a single time. This chain joins TRBV7-3 and TRBJ2-3; maybe TRBD1 (5 bases). The CDR3 spans 14 residues. Germline CDR1 and CDR2: SGHTA and FQGTGA. Trimming removed 8 bases at V and 1 base at J, with 13 bases between. The CDR3 loop reads CASAKQGRTDTQYF. CDR3 nucleotide sequence: TGTGCCAGCGCCAAGCAGGGTCGCACAGATACGCAGTATTTT.

V and J are TRBV19 and TRBJ1-4, with D possibly being TRBD1 (6 bases). Trimming took off 9 bases at V and 4 bases at J, with 15 bases between the two ends. The germline V gene encodes CDR1 LNHDA and CDR2 SQIVND (reference sequence). This CDR3 spans 14 amino acids. The CDR3 here is CASRYRDLNEKLFF. The CDR3 region has the DNA TGTGCCAGCCGGTACAGGGACCTTAATGAAAAACTGTTTTTT.

This clone was seen just once. The chain joins TRBV27 to TRBJ1-1; 8 nucleotides match TRBD1. CDR3 size: 15 residues. Looked up from germline, CDR1 is MNHEY and CDR2 is SMNVEV (reference sequence). With 5 bases clipped from V and 0 bases from J, the junction kept 5 bases outside the gene matches. Here the CDR3 reads CASSGRQGMNTEAFF. DNA of the CDR3: TGTGCCAGCAGTGGACGACAGGGGATGAACACTGAAGCTTTCTTT.

The V call is TRBV10-3, the J call TRBJ2-7; a possible D gene is TRBD1 (5 bases). The germline V and J ends were trimmed by 0 bases and 4 bases, with 7 bases remaining between them. Germline lookup yields CDR1 ENHRY and CDR2 SYGVKD. This CDR3 has 13 amino acids. The CDR3 sequence is CAISESTDYEQYF. CDR3 nucleotides: TGTGCCATCAGTGAGTCGACAGATTACGAGCAGTACTTC.

This chain uses TRBV5-1 with TRBJ1-2; D perhaps matches TRBD1 (5 bases). Per the germline V gene, CDR1 is SGHRS and CDR2 is YFSETQ. The CDR3 is 13 residues long. With 4 bases removed from V and 6 bases from J, the gap between germline ends came to 13 bases. This chain's CDR3 is CASSVQGGDGYTF. CDR3 in DNA: TGCGCCAGCAGCGTCCAGGGAGGAGATGGCTACACCTTC.

Only a few counts were recorded for this clone. CDR3 amino acids: CASGDYDYNEQFF. The CDR3 DNA reads TGTGCCAGCGGGGACTATGATTACAATGAGCAGTTCTTC. The chain joins TRBV2 to TRBJ2-1; 7 nucleotides align to TRBD2. Looked up from germline, CDR1 is SNHLY and CDR2 is FYNNEI. This CDR3 spans 13 amino acids. V lost 8 bases and J lost 4; bases outside the gene matches: 5.